The source of this T cell receptor (beta chain) is a study of T cells expressing NK-cell markers. Study background: Within the sequenced cohort of eight donors, seven exhibited HCMV seropositivity and one was seronegative.

This CDR3 has 13 residues. CDR1 DFQATT and CDR2 SNEGSKA come from the germline V gene (reference sequence). Study results and caveats: Where several donors were concerned, these clonotypes also led the CD3+CD56-NKG2C+ fraction. HCMV specificity of expanded NKG2C+ T cell clones remained unclear.

Comments on this clonotype: No antigen is known for it.

TCR beta cDNA was generated via 5'RACE template switching incorporating UMIs. TCRdb reanalyzed the 5' RACE reads and collapses them to one entry per CDR3 protein, without DNA. Recorded for this sample: some 340,000 distinct CDR3 sequences. The receptor was isolated from a man aged 18-75 years in good health. This sequence joins TRBV20-1 and TRBJ2-7; TCRdb selects TRBD1, and the lack of DNA leaves this call unchecked. Sequencing was done on a sample of blood T cells: a sorted CD56 or NKG2C T cell subset, CD4+ or CD8+ T cells, or bulk PBMC T cells (not recorded which). The CDR3 reads CSASPSGPVLKYF.